The 20 T cell receptor beta chains given below trace back to one sample, sequenced in a study of cytomegalovirus exposure and HLA in healthy donors. It was with 60 Vbeta and 13 Jbeta primers that the PCR ran. Libraries were prepared by immunoSEQ multiplex PCR; TCRdb keeps only in-frame clonotypes and omits some of them. The sample consists of 85,000 to 120,000 clones, 60% to 80% of them appearing once. The sequencing sample was made of PBMCs. Source of these receptors: a male donor in good health and CMV-seropositive.

The chain carries TRBV4-2 and TRBJ2-7, with D possibly matching TRBD2 (5 bases). The CDR3 covers 14 residues. Deletions cut 4 bases from V and 4 bases from J, with 14 bases between. Germline CDR1 is LGHNA and CDR2 is YNFKEQ. CDR3 in amino acids: CASSPTRGLYEQYF. CDR3 bases: TGTGCCAGCAGCCCCACCCGGGGATTGTACGAGCAGTACTTC.

This clone was counted once. The V and J genes are TRBV28 and TRBJ1-5; 9 bases match TRBD1. The J segment lost 5 bases and the V segment lost 4 bases, leaving 9 bases of the junction unmatched. Germline loops: CDR1 MDHEN, CDR2 SYDVKM. The CDR3 length is 16 residues. Here the CDR3 DNA reads TGTGCCAGCAGTTCCCCCGTAGACAGGGGGGATCAGCCCCAGCATTTT. Translated, it gives CASSSPVDRGDQPQHF.

The chain recombines TRBV7-8 with TRBJ2-7; 8 bases are shared with TRBD2. The CDR3 is made up of 14 amino acids. Germline values: CDR1 SGHVS, CDR2 FQNEAQ. V lost 4 bases, J lost 4 bases, and 6 bases stayed unmatched. The CDR3 is CASSSSGSMYEQYF. Written as DNA, the CDR3 is TGTGCCAGCAGCTCAAGCGGGAGTATGTACGAGCAGTACTTC.

The chain carries TRBV2 and TRBJ2-3; 8 bases are a match to TRBD1. The germline V gene encodes CDR1 SNHLY and CDR2 FYNNEI. Losses at the gene ends were 6 bases for V and 2 bases for J; bases not matched to a gene: 1. This CDR3 comprises 13 residues. In DNA form, the CDR3 reads TGTGCCAGCAGACAGGGGGTCACAGATACGCAGTATTTT. It is translated as CASRQGVTDTQYF.

This chain uses TRBV30 with TRBJ2-7, with D possibly TRBD2 on 6 matching bases. This CDR3 is 13 amino acids long. Trimming left V 2 bases short and J 4 bases short, with 12 bases between. Germline values: CDR1 GTSNPN, CDR2 SVGIG (reference sequence). CDR3: CAWSRRGKYEQYF. The CDR3 nucleotides read TGTGCCTGGAGTCGGAGGGGCAAGTACGAGCAGTACTTC.

The chain carries TRBV11-2 and TRBJ2-7; 9 nucleotides match TRBD2. Trimming took 5 bases from V and 3 from J; bases not matched to a gene: 11. There are 16 residues in the CDR3. The germline CDR1 and CDR2 sequences are SGHAT and FQNNGV. The chain's CDR3 is CASSRSAGGGGYEQYF. CDR3 bases: TGTGCCAGCAGCCGATCAGCGGGAGGAGGCGGCTACGAGCAGTACTTC.

This clone turned up a few times. The CDR3 region is CASSSKRYEQYF. CDR3 sequence (DNA): TGTGCCAGCAGCTCCAAGAGGTACGAGCAGTACTTC. The chain couples TRBV11-2 to TRBJ2-7; unclear D gene. The CDR3 consists of 12 residues. The germline gives CDR1 SGHAT, CDR2 FQNNGV. Trimming removed 4 bases at V and 4 bases at J, with 8 bases between.

The chain employs TRBV5-1 and TRBJ2-6; 7 nucleotides match TRBD2. Germline V CDR1 and CDR2: SGHRS, YFSETQ. V dropped 0 bases and J dropped 0; count of bases not matched to a gene: 3. The CDR3 contains 17 residues. CDR3 amino acids: CASSLGGGGSGANVLTF. CDR3 DNA: TGCGCCAGCAGCTTGGGGGGCGGGGGCTCTGGGGCCAACGTCCTGACTTTC.

The chain links TRBV29-1 to TRBJ2-3; TRBD1 matches at 7 bases. This CDR3 is built from 13 residues. V trimming: 6 bases; J trimming: 3 bases; junction bases outside the gene matches: 6. The germline CDR1 and CDR2 sequences are SQVTM and ANQGSEA. DNA for the CDR3: TGCAGCGTCGCCCCGGGACAGACAGATACGCAGTATTTT. Translated, it gives CSVAPGQTDTQYF.

V is TRBV25-1 and J is TRBJ2-1; 15 bases match TRBD2. This CDR3 region has 17 residues. Germline V gene lookup returns CDR1 MGHDK and CDR2 SYGVNS. Trimming took 3 bases from V and 8 from J; bases not matched to a gene: 8. The CDR3 region has the DNA TGTGCCAGCAGTGATGGACTAGCGGGAGGGGGGGTCGATGAGCAGTTCTTC. This encodes CASSDGLAGGGVDEQFF.

V usage is TRBV4-2 and J usage is TRBJ1-6; the D gene is possibly TRBD1 (5 bases). Trimming shortened V by 2 bases and J by 5 bases, and 16 bases separated the two germline ends. The CDR3 sequence is 17 residues long. Germline V gene data show CDR1 as LGHNA and CDR2 as YNFKEQ. CDR3 DNA sequence: TGTGCCAGCAGCCAATCACAGGACCGCACTGATAATTCACCCCTCCACTTT. Amino acid sequence: CASSQSQDRTDNSPLHF.

This clone was counted a few times. This sequence joins TRBV27 and TRBJ2-1; TRBD1 might be the D (5 bases). The CDR3 sequence is 18 residues long. Trimming stripped 5 bases from V and 4 bases from J, with 24 bases between. Germline V gives CDR1 MNHEY, CDR2 SMNVEV (reference sequence). CDR3 sequence (DNA): TGTGCCAGCAGTCCACTCCTCACCGGACAAAGCCCTTACAATGAGCAGTTCTTC. This translates into CASSPLLTGQSPYNEQFF.

The J gene is TRBJ2-7, the V gene TRBV28; 12 nucleotides match TRBD2. CDR3 length equals 15 residues. V was pared by 4 bases and J by 9 bases, with 10 bases of the junction left unmatched. From germline, CDR1 is MDHEN and CDR2 SYDVKM. The CDR3: CASSSPLAGGLMQYF. Written as DNA, the CDR3 is TGTGCCAGCAGTTCCCCACTAGCGGGAGGCCTAATGCAGTACTTC.

This rearrangement joins TRBV18 to TRBJ2-5, with 10 nucleotides matching TRBD1. The CDR3 extends over 14 amino acids. The V gene's germline CDR1 is KGHSH and CDR2 LQKENI. V lost 5 bases and J lost 4; bases outside the gene matches: 4. The CDR3: CASSSGQGLETQYF. The CDR3 DNA reads TGTGCCAGCTCATCGGGACAGGGGCTAGAGACCCAGTACTTC.

The chain carries TRBV30 and TRBJ2-6; weak D call: TRBD1 (5 bases). Germline CDR1 is GTSNPN and CDR2 is SVGIG (reference sequence). This CDR3 is built from 15 residues. V was shortened by 1 base and J by 1 base, with 8 bases between the two germline ends. The CDR3 loop is CAWSGHRSGANVLTF. The CDR3 DNA follows: TGTGCCTGGAGTGGCCACAGGTCTGGGGCCAACGTCCTGACTTTC.

The rearrangement uses TRBV28 and TRBJ2-1, with 7 nucleotides matching TRBD1. V trimming: 2 bases; J trimming: 7 bases; junction bases outside the gene matches: 14. CDR3 length: 17 amino acids. Germline V gene lookup returns CDR1 MDHEN and CDR2 SYDVKM. CDR3 sequence: CASSLIGNRGIGNEQFF. CDR3 sequence (DNA): TGTGCCAGCAGTTTAATAGGGAACAGGGGAATTGGAAATGAGCAGTTCTTC.

The chain joins TRBV29-1 to TRBJ1-5; 11 positions agree with TRBD1. V gave up 6 bases and J gave up 5 bases; unmatched junction bases: 6. Germline V gives CDR1 SQVTM, CDR2 ANQGSEA. CDR3 length: 14 amino acids. CDR3 nucleotides: TGCAGCGTCGTGGGACAGGGGGACGATCAGCCCCAGCATTTT. This gives the protein CSVVGQGDDQPQHF.

This chain uses TRBV11-2 with TRBJ1-1; no definite D call. The V end lost 3 bases, the J end lost 9 bases, and 14 bases lay between the germline ends. The CDR3 runs 13 residues. Per the germline V gene, CDR1 is SGHAT and CDR2 is FQNNGV. CDR3 nucleotide sequence: TGTGCCAGCAGCTTTGGGCCCCCGGCCCAAGCTTTCTTT. Its translation: CASSFGPPAQAFF.

Concerning this clone itself: One junction end does not reproduce the germline sequence, and a read error may be involved. The chain couples TRBV27 to TRBJ2-6; maybe TRBD2 (6 bases). The CDR3 runs to 21 residues. CDR1 is MNHEY, CDR2 SMNVEV, per germline (reference sequence). The CDR3 is CASSSPSRPGLQAPGANGLTF. Written as DNA, the CDR3 is TGTGCCAGCAGTTCCCCAAGCCGGCCGGGACTTCAAGCCCCTGGGGCCAACGGCCTGACTTTC.

The chain links TRBV29-1 to TRBJ1-1, with 7 bases that match TRBD1. The junction had 8 bases not matched to a gene; V was cut back by 4 bases and J by 3 bases. The CDR3 has 14 amino acids. Germline lookup yields CDR1 SQVTM and CDR2 ANQGSEA. CDR3 sequence reads: CSVAESRGDTEAFF. In DNA form, the CDR3 reads TGCAGCGTTGCTGAGAGCAGGGGGGACACTGAAGCTTTCTTT.